These 5 T cell receptor beta chains originate from one sample sequenced in a study of OX40 agonist ivuxolimab in advanced cancers. The protocol was immunoSEQ multiplex PCR, while the TCRdb copy is restricted to in-frame clones and leaves out a portion. The sample has fewer than 70,000 clones; approximately 82% are singletons. The input for sequencing was CD4+ or CD8+ T cells sorted from blood, taken in a trial of the OX40 agonist ivuxolimab. The receptors shown here come from an adult with an advanced solid tumor such as melanoma, head and neck, liver or kidney cancer.

Only one count was recorded for this clone. V and J are TRBV5-1 and TRBJ2-3; D is uncertain. The CDR3 sequence is 13 residues long. V lost 0 bases and J lost 8, with 10 bases in between. The germline gives CDR1 SGHRS, CDR2 YFSETQ. The CDR3 nucleotides are TGCGCCAGCAGCTTGGAGACCAGTGGTACGCAGTATTTT. It codes for CASSLETSGTQYF.

This clone was counted a single time. The chain couples TRBV30 to TRBJ1-5; TRBD1 is a possible D gene (6 bases). The CDR3 runs to 15 residues. Germline assignment: CDR1 GTSNPN and CDR2 SVGIG (reference sequence). Between the trimmed V and J ends, which lost 0 bases and 6 bases, there was a span of 15 bases. In DNA form, the CDR3 reads TGTGCCTGGAGTGTCGGGGGACAAACGGGTCAGCCCCAGCATTTT. Amino acids: CAWSVGGQTGQPQHF.

This clone appeared a single time. This chain connects TRBV27 to TRBJ1-2, with D perhaps TRBD1 (5 bases). This CDR3 has 13 residues. Per germline, CDR1 MNHEY and CDR2 SMNVEV (reference sequence). V lost 5 bases to trimming and J lost 2 bases, with 9 bases between them. The CDR3 coding sequence is TGTGCCAGCAGTAGTAGACAGAACTATGGCTACACCTTC. It translates to CASSSRQNYGYTF.

The rearrangement links TRBV7-9 to TRBJ2-1; D perhaps matches TRBD2 (5 bases). There are 16 residues in the CDR3. V lost 5 bases to trimming and J lost 2 bases, with 16 bases between them. CDR1 and CDR2 from the germline V gene are SEHNR and FQNEAQ (reference sequence). DNA for the CDR3: TGTGCCAGCAGCCATAGGGTAGCGTCTACCTACAATGAGCAGTTCTTC. It specifies CASSHRVASTYNEQFF.

This clone was picked up a small number of times. The chain uses TRBV5-1 and TRBJ2-5; D ambiguous. This CDR3 is built from 13 residues. V dropped 6 bases and J dropped 5 bases, with 14 bases sitting between them. Germline V gives CDR1 SGHRS, CDR2 YFSETQ. In DNA, the CDR3 is TGCGCCAGCAATCCTAGTCCTTCGGAGACCCAGTACTTC. This gives the protein CASNPSPSETQYF.